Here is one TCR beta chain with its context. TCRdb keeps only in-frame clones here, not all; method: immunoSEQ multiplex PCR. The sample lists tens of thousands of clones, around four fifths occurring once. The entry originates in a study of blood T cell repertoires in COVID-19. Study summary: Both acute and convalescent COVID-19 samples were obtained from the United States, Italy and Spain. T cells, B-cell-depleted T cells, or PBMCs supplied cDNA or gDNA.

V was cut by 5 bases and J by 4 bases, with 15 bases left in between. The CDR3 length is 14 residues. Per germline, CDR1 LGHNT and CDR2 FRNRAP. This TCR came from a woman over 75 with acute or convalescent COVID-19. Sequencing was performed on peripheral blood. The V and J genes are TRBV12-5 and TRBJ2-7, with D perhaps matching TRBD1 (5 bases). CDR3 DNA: TGTGCTAGTGGTCCCGACAGTGCTTTTTACGAGCAGTACTTC. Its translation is CASGPDSAFYEQYF.